This TCR beta chain stems from a study of regulatory T cells in long-lasting Graves disease. Time point noted: newly diagnosed GD, antithyroid drugs for less than 3 months. The authors made the TCR library using RNA they extracted from PBMCs. Patients met American Thyroid Association criteria for Graves' disease. To make TCR beta libraries, researchers used iRepertoire HTBI primers and Arm-PCR of CDR3 regions. TCRdb recomputed calls from the multiplex PCR reads with MiXCR, one row per CDR3 protein. The data contain 400,000 to 500,000 distinct CDR3 sequences, around 17% of them singletons. Trimming pared 5 bases from V and 2 bases from J, leaving 9 bases between. Germline CDR1 and CDR2: KGHSH and LQKENI. The CDR3 has 13 amino acids. Separately, the same data were catalogued under a study of T cells in Graves' hyperthyroidism and ophthalmopathy.

The specimen comprised peripheral blood mononuclear cells (PBMCs), sampled at new diagnosis, from a patient treated with antithyroid drugs. The rearrangement links TRBV18 to TRBJ1-1; D unclear. This receptor was taken from a woman between 18 and 29 years old with Graves disease. In DNA form, the CDR3 reads TGTGCCAGCTCATCAGATGTAAACACTGAAGCTTTCTTT. This codes for CASSSDVNTEAFF.